This T cell receptor (beta chain) came from a study of early T cells in non-severe SARS-CoV-2 infection. Study summary: Unsorted whole-blood RNA was sequenced in bulk, leaving chains unpaired. The study, taken as a whole, reports: Clonotype matching in VDJdb favored anti-spike CD8 responses and did not capture private and CD4 specificities.

From the 5' RACE reads, TCRdb called clonotypes with MiXCR, one entry per CDR3 protein. The sample holds approximately 88,000 distinct CDR3 sequences, around 15% seen once. The CDR3 has 17 amino acids. This clonotype was counted between two and nine times. Its antigen is still unknown. The chain combines TRBV21-1 with TRBJ2-2; the table's D call TRBD2 went unverified against the DNA. TRBV21-1 constitutes a pseudogene. This receptor was identified in an adult who was a healthcare worker with PCR-confirmed SARS-CoV-2 infection or an uninfected control (not recorded which). Source material: whole blood. The CDR3 DNA is TGTGCCAGCAGCACGAGGGCTAGCGGGCGATACACCGGGGAGCTGTTTTTT. This gives the protein CASSTRASGRYTGELFF.